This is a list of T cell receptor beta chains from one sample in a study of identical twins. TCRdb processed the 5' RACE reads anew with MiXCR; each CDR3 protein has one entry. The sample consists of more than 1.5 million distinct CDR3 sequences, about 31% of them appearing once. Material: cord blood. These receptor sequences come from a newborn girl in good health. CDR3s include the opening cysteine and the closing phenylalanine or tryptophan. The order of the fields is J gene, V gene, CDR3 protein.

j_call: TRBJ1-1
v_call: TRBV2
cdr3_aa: CASSAVSASEAFF

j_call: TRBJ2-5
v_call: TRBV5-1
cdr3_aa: CASSLTPTGWGETQYF

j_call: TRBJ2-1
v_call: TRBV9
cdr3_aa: CASTPGLAKPDNEQFF

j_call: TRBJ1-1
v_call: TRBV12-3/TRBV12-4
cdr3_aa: CASSLRQGLNTEAFF

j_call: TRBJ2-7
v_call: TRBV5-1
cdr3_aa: CASSRQSTYEQYF

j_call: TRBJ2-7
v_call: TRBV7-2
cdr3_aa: CASTPSSANYEQYF

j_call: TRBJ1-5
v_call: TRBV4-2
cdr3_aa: CAGSQDRQAGQPQHF

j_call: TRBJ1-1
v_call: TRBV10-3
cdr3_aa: CAIRGTNTEAFF

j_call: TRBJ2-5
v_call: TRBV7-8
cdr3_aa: CASSFIRDQETQYF

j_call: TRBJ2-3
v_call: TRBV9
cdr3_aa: CASSVEASGLSTDTQYF

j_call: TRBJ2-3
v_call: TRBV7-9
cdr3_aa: CASDSGDTDTQYF

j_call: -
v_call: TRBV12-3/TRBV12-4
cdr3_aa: CASSQGQGLGYEQYF

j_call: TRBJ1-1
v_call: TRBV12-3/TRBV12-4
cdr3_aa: CASSLGGQLNTEAFF

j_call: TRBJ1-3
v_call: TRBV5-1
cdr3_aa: CASSLAGHSSGNTIYF

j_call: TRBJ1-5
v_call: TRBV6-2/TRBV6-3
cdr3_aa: CASSYHVGGPQHF